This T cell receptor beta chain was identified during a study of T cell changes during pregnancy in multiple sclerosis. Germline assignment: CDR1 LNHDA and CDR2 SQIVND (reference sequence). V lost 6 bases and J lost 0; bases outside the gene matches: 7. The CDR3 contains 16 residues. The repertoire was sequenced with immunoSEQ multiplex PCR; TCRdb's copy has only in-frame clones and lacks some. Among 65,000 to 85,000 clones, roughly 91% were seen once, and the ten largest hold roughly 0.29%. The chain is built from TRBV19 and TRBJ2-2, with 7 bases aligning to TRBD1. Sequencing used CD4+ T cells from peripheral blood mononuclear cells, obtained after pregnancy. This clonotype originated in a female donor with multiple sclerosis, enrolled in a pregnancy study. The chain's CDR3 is CASRSIGTANTGELFF. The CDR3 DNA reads TGTGCCAGTAGAAGCATCGGGACAGCGAACACCGGGGAGCTGTTTTTT.